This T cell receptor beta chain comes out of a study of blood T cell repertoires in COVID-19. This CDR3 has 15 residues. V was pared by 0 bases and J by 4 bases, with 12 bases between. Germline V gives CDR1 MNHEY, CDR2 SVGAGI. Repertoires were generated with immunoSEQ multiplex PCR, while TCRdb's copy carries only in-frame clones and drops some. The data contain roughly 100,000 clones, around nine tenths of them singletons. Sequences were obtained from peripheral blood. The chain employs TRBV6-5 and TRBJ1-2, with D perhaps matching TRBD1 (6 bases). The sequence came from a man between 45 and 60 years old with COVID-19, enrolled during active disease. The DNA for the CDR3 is TGTGCCAGCAGTTACTCACCAGGGGATTTCTATGGCTACACCTTC. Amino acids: CASSYSPGDFYGYTF.